The present T cell receptor (beta chain) was sequenced within a study of shared clonotypes between healthy human individuals. Study results and caveats: Exclusively blood specimens were collected; tissue repertoires likely differ. A few donors had approximately 4.6% of their naive CD4 clonotypes in common. Generally, naive subsets came out with larger estimated richness than memory subsets.

Sequencing was performed with immunoSEQ multiplex PCR; in TCRdb, only in-frame clones are kept and a portion is missing. The sample shows roughly 1,100,000 clones, more than 65% of them seen only once. The CDR3 runs to 15 residues. Germline V gives CDR1 SNHLY, CDR2 FYNNEI. With V trimmed by 6 bases and J by 1 base, 1 base remained unmatched. This clone was recorded only once. Its antigen is not identified. Both subsets, CD45RA+ naive and CD45RA-negative memory, were split from the CD4+ cells. The receptor was derived from a man aged 18 to 30 in good health. The chain joins TRBV2 to TRBJ1-5; 12 nucleotides match TRBD1. The sample was memory CD4+ T cells sorted from blood. Subset described: CD45RA-negative fraction. The CDR3 is CASRGTGGSNQPQHF. In nucleotides, the CDR3 is TGTGCCAGCAGGGGGACAGGGGGCAGCAATCAGCCCCAGCATTTT.